Reported below is one T cell receptor beta chain. This clone's antigen is unknown. Base qualities are not at hand, and no much larger clone is one base apart. Including cysteine and phenylalanine, the CDR3 has 14 amino acids. Of the read, only the CDR3 DNA is kept; its 42 bases are in frame from base 1. Trimming costs V 0 bases and J 3 bases, and their ends lie 6 bases apart. The CDR1 and CDR2 encoded by the germline V gene are SGHRS and YFSETQ. The data were taken from a study of shared clonotypes between healthy human individuals (dated by TCRdb to between 2020 and 2021). Study-wide context: The cohort included three men and a couple of women between 18 and 49 years of age. Each donor's leukapheresis produced roughly between roughly 0.9 and 8.9 billion PBMCs. To estimate repertoire size and how much clonotypes are shared between individuals, the study performed deep sequencing of blood TCR repertoires from 4 to 6 healthy adults. To increase sequencing depth and limit assay-specific biases, TCR repertoire library preparation and sequencing were carried out by different laboratories using diverse techniques. For each donor, CD4 naive and CD4 memory were each given three plates, CD8 naive was given two plates, and CD8 memory was given one plate.

The investigation overall reported the following: When a few donors were compared, the shared fraction of clonotypes was about 5.4% for naive CD4, about 4% for naive CD8, more than 2% for memory CD4, and 0.35% to 0.4% for memory CD8. Sampling was restricted to blood, and TCR repertoires in tissues likely differ from the TCR repertoires found in blood. Clonotypes shared by all four sorted-subset donors showed higher generation probabilities than non-shared clonotypes. Naive subsets generally had larger estimated clonotype richness than memory subsets did. Because the study included only a small number of donors, the genetic and exposure-history diversity represented was limited. Pairwise subsampling indicated that sequencing depth was expected to affect the degree of clonotype sharing among donors. Incomplete sequencing was indicated by rarefaction of sorted-subset datasets, despite the large sequencing depth.

Using the deep immunoSEQ assay, TCR CDR3 regions were amplified from genomic DNA by multiplex PCR. Extracted genomic DNA from each cell subset was distributed evenly across all wells of several immunoSEQ 96-well plates, and each plate was treated as a replicate. Each replicate PCR for sorted subsets received about 210 ng genomic DNA, equal to roughly 29,000 T cell genomes. The purified libraries were quantified using a Qubit 3.0 fluorometer, sized with a Bioanalyzer 2100, and then quantified again using the KAPA Library Quantification kit. Every immunoSEQ 96-well plate was sequenced on a dedicated single-read 150-cycle Illumina NextSeq 550 flow cell. In the authors' own workflow: Because only junctional sequences without quality scores were contained in the immunoSEQ output, filtering matching that applied to full-length reads could not be performed. Sequences were annotated with PyIR, a Python wrapper for IgBLAST v1.9, and V/J genes and CDR3 were assigned using IMGT germline references. Reads were removed for weak V/J assignments (E-value above 1e-6), missing CDR3, stop codons, out-of-frame junctions, or ambiguous translated residues. V3J clonotypes were defined as sequences sharing the same inferred V gene, J gene, and CDR3 amino acid sequence. Percentage overlap between repertoires was computed as shared unique clonotypes divided by the size of the smaller repertoire. Three approaches were used to assess repertoire richness: RTK rarefaction, the Chao1 estimator, and Recon v2.1 estimates of unobserved clonotypes. For all TCRbeta clonotypes obtained by the gDNA method from a handful of donors, generation probabilities were computed with OLGA. This immuneACCESS table, as held by TCRdb, lists in-frame sequences with V and J called but not all clones. Of the missing ones, under half trace to an unresolved V gene in checked studies; the others have no known cause. V and J calls and clone size follow that table, whereas D and trimming were derived from the DNA. The sample includes about a million clones, with approximately 80% observed a single time. The ten largest clones capture 0.89% of the sample.

Donors were healthy HIV-negative adults with no recently reported acute infections or vaccinations. All donors were Caucasian adults living in Nashville, Tennessee, USA. CD4+ T cells were enriched by magnetic negative selection, after which naive cells were positively selected on CD45RA and the negative fraction was taken as the memory subset. Blood was collected by leukapheresis, and PBMCs were isolated by Ficoll-Histopaque density gradient centrifugation and then cryopreserved in liquid nitrogen vapor phase. Analytical flow cytometry was used to check the purity and quantity of each magnetically sorted T cell population. Each sorted fraction had its genomic DNA isolated and then quantified by UV absorbance on a Nanodrop 2000c.

In this chain, TRBV5-1 is recombined with TRBJ1-4; the D gene is perhaps TRBD1, on 5 matching bases. The sequence came from a man aged 18 to 29 in good health. Some clones in this sample may be carry-over from other donors' samples. Sequenced: memory CD4+ T cells from PBMCs. What the cell subset or site label conveys for this sample: CD45RA-negative fraction. The DNA sequence is as follows: TGCGCCAGCAGCTTGGACAGGTCTAATGAAAAACTGTTTTTT. The resulting protein is CASSLDRSNEKLFF.